The sequence of this T cell receptor beta chain was determined in a study of PD-1 blockade in mismatch repair-deficient tumors. Study at large: Patients had 11 to 13 mismatch repair-deficient cancer types and were previously treated and progressing. Findings and limits, study-wide: Tumor-resident clones, often absent from pretreatment blood, expanded after pembrolizumab and then contracted.

Comments on this clone: Its antigen remains unknown.

V was clipped by 3 bases and J by 7 bases; unmatched bases: 19. This CDR3 has 19 amino acids. Per the germline V gene, CDR1 is SGDLS and CDR2 is YYNGEE. The repertoire was sequenced with immunoSEQ multiplex PCR; TCRdb's copy has only in-frame clones and lacks some. The sample carries around 40,000 clones, 80% to 90% recorded once. Sequenced here: peripheral blood, sampled about 80 weeks after starting pembrolizumab. The TCR comes from an adult with mismatch repair-deficient cancer. The chain uses TRBV9 and TRBJ2-1; 10 bases are a match to TRBD2. The CDR3 spells CASSDQGVWASGSGNEQFF. The CDR3 region has the DNA TGTGCCAGCAGCGACCAGGGGGTTTGGGCTAGCGGGAGTGGAAATGAGCAGTTCTTC. The variable domain in full, completed from reference TRBV9 and TRBJ2-1, reads DSGVTQTPKHLITATGQRVTLRCSPRSGDLSVYWYQQSLDQGLQFLIQYYNGEERAKGNILERFSAQQFPDLHSELNLSSLELGDSALYFCASSDQGVWASGSGNEQFFGPGTRLTVL.